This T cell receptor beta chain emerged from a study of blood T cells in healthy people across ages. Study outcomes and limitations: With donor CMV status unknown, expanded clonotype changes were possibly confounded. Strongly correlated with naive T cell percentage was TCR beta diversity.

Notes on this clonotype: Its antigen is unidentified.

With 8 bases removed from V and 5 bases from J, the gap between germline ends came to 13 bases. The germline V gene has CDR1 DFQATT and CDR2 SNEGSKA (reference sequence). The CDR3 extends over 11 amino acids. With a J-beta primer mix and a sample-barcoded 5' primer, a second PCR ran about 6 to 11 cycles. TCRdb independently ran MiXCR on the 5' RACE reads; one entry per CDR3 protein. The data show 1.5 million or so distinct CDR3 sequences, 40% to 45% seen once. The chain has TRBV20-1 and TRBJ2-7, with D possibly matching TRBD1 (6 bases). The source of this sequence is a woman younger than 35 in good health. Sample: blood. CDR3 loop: CSRDIGHEQYF. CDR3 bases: TGCAGTAGGGACATCGGCCACGAGCAGTACTTC.